The entry below gives a single T cell receptor (beta chain) sequence along with its context. The germline V gene has CDR1 SGHRS and CDR2 YFSETQ. This CDR3 has 16 amino acids. The J segment lost 6 bases and the V segment lost 2 bases, leaving 9 bases of the junction unmatched. Authors' data handling: Reference gene primer amplification gave estimated nucleated cell counts. Sequencing was performed with immunoSEQ multiplex PCR; in TCRdb, only in-frame clones are kept and a portion is missing. The V and J calls and clone size are taken from that table; D and trimming were inferred from the DNA. The data hold around 120,000 clones, with about 89% observed a single time. The data originate from a study of blood T cell repertoires in COVID-19. Study as a whole: Researchers got acute and convalescent COVID-19 samples from the United States, Italy and Spain.

The TCR was taken from a woman in her 70s with acute or convalescent COVID-19. The chain has TRBV5-1 and TRBJ2-2, with 8 bases matching TRBD1. Source material: peripheral blood. CDR3 protein: CASSFLRTGRPGELFF. The DNA for the CDR3 is TGCGCCAGCAGCTTTCTCAGGACAGGGCGGCCCGGGGAGCTGTTTTTT.